What follows describes a single TCR beta chain. This clonotype was found many times. Its antigen is not yet known. No clone much larger than this one lies a single base away; base qualities are absent. This record comes from a study of early T cells in non-severe SARS-CoV-2 infection (dated by TCRdb to about 2021). Regarding the study in general: Bulk RNA from unsorted whole blood was used for TCR sequencing, so alpha and beta chains could not be paired. Points the paper makes about the study in general: VDJdb matching was skewed toward anti-spike CD8 responses and likely underestimated virus-specific expansions, missing private and CD4 specificities.

The library was prepared using 5' RACE. The sequencer was a NextSeq 500. To correct for sequencing error and PCR bias, the TCR library protocol tagged individual cDNA molecules with unique molecular identifiers. Sequencing covered both TCR alpha and beta chains, and within each sample the abundances of alpha and beta sequences were tightly co-correlated. The authors' analysis ran thus. Decombinator V4 was used to annotate the V gene, J gene and CDR3 of the TCR sequences. Expanded TCRs were defined as changing significantly between any two time points under a Poisson model with p below 0.0001. TCR abundances were normalised to the total number of TCRs sequenced per sample and were expressed as counts per million. MAIT TCRs were defined by TRAV1-2 paired with TRAJ12, TRAJ20 or TRAJ33, and iNKT TCRs by TRAV10 paired with TRAJ18. A search of VDJdb, accessed on 1 November 2021, was run for TCRs annotated to CMV, EBV and SARS-CoV-2, with TCRs annotated for multiple antigens excluded. TCRdb handled the public reads itself, with Q25 trimming in fastp and clone calling in MiXCR, and kept productive beta chains. Rows with a matching CDR3 protein are joined into one entry that keeps the most common DNA and genes. The V and J calls were determined by TCRdb, not by the authors. The sample yields 55,000 to 70,000 distinct CDR3 sequences; roughly 5.5% were counted once. The top ten clones comprise roughly 6.4% of the sample.

The study was a case-control design nested within a healthcare worker cohort in London, UK, with weekly nasopharyngeal swab PCR tests and blood sampling. Healthcare workers were enrolled in the week of the UK lockdown, from 23 to 31 March 2020, and were followed every week for up to roughly 15 weeks. CDR1 and CDR2 are drawn from the germline V gene: LGHNA, YNFKEQ. From its cysteine to its phenylalanine, the CDR3 spans 15 amino acids. Only the CDR3 region is kept as DNA, spanning 45 bases read in frame from base 1. Trimming takes 6 bases off V and 2 bases off J; junction bases not matched to a gene: 10.

The chain is encoded by TRBV4-2 joined to TRBJ2-7; 7 bases in between match TRBD1. The specimen sequenced was whole blood. The clonotype comes from an adult who was a healthcare worker with PCR-confirmed SARS-CoV-2 infection or an uninfected control (not recorded which). CDR3 sequence: CASRTTQGVAYEQYF. The nucleotide sequence reads as follows: TGTGCCAGCAGAACTACGCAGGGGGTAGCCTACGAGCAGTACTTC.